This TCR beta chain was sequenced during a study of PD-L1 blockade in urothelial cancer. This clone was recorded a few times. The time point: peripheral blood 6 weeks after treatment start. Germline values: CDR1 SNHLY, CDR2 FYNNEI. The trim removed 3 bases at V and 4 bases at J, leaving 6 bases unmatched. The CDR3 length is 15 residues. Measured with immunoSEQ multiplex PCR; TCRdb has only the in-frame clones, and not every one. The sample has about 130,000 clones; about 84% are singletons. The TCR sequence derives from a man aged 50-60 years with urothelial cancer. The source was PBMCs, collected around atezolizumab (anti-PD-L1) treatment. The rearrangement links TRBV2 to TRBJ2-1; 7 bases match TRBD1. CDR3 nucleotide sequence: TGTGCCAGCAGTGACAGGACAGGAACTTACAATGAGCAGTTCTTC. This translates into CASSDRTGTYNEQFF.